One sample yielded the 31 T cell receptor beta chains listed below, sequenced in a study of shared clonotypes between healthy human individuals. Data came from immunoSEQ multiplex PCR; TCRdb stores just in-frame clones and leaves some out. This repertoire shows about 480,000 clones, nearly 80% found once; its top ten account for 9.5% to 15%. Sequenced sample: PBMCs. These receptors came from a woman aged 40 to 49 in good health. Some clones in this sample may be carry-over from other donors' samples.

The chain recombines TRBV15 with TRBJ2-2, with TRBD2 identical over 10 bases. Germline assignment: CDR1 LNHNV and CDR2 YYDKDF (reference sequence). CDR3 size: 16 residues. Trimming at V came to 2 bases and at J to 1 base, leaving 1 base not matched to a gene. CDR3 region: CATSRPSGGNTGELFF. The DNA for the CDR3 is TGTGCCACCAGCAGACCTAGCGGGGGGAACACCGGGGAGCTGTTTTTT. Looking up the rest from reference TRBV15 and TRBJ2-2 gives the full variable domain: DAMVIQNPRYQVTQFGKPVTLSCSQTLNHNVMYWYQQKSSQAPKLLFHYYDKDFNNEADTPDNFQSRRPNTSFCFLDIRSPGLGDTAMYLCATSRPSGGNTGELFFGEGSRLTVL.

The chain couples TRBV5-5 to TRBJ1-1; the match to TRBD1 covers 7 bases. V trimming: 3 bases; J trimming: 3 bases; junction bases outside the gene matches: 5. The CDR3 length is 14 residues. The germline V gene encodes CDR1 SGHKS and CDR2 YYEKEE (reference sequence). CDR3 sequence (DNA): TGTGCCAGCAGCTCTACAGGGGCGGACACTGAAGCTTTCTTT. This translates into CASSSTGADTEAFF.

The chain uses TRBV28 and TRBJ1-2; the D is unclear. V lost 2 bases and J lost 4, with 8 bases in between. The length of the CDR3 is 13 residues. Germline V lookup: CDR1 MDHEN, CDR2 SYDVKM. The CDR3 sequence is CASSLTSTYGYTF. The DNA of the CDR3 is TGTGCCAGCAGTTTAACGTCAACCTATGGCTACACCTTC.

This clone was counted between two and nine times. The chain links TRBV7-9 to TRBJ1-1; 7 positions agree with TRBD1. Trimming removed 7 bases from V and 2 bases from J; junction bases left unmatched: 7. The length of the CDR3 is 14 residues. Germline V gene lookup returns CDR1 SEHNR and CDR2 FQNEAQ (reference sequence). Written as DNA, the CDR3 is TGTGCCAGCACCCGACAGGGCACCAACACTGAAGCTTTCTTT. It yields the protein CASTRQGTNTEAFF.

The rearrangement joins TRBV2 to TRBJ1-5; TRBD1 might be the D (6 bases). Per germline, CDR1 SNHLY and CDR2 FYNNEI. The V and J ends lost 4 bases and 7 bases respectively, with 14 bases between them. This CDR3 comprises 14 residues. The chain's CDR3 is CASSVGGMAQPQHF. The CDR3 DNA reads as TGTGCCAGCAGTGTAGGGGGTATGGCCCAGCCCCAGCATTTT.

The chain recombines TRBV19 with TRBJ2-2; D gene ambiguous. CDR1 and CDR2 (germline): LNHDA, SQIVND (reference sequence). The CDR3 contains 15 residues. V was pared by 4 bases and J by 6 bases, with 15 bases between. This chain's CDR3 is CASSTLVGLAGELFF. CDR3 nucleotides: TGTGCCAGTAGTACCCTCGTAGGGCTCGCCGGGGAGCTGTTTTTT.

The chain employs TRBV5-4 and TRBJ1-1, with TRBD1 as a possible D gene (5 bases). The CDR3 extends over 14 amino acids. Germline loops: CDR1 SGHNT, CDR2 YYREEE (reference sequence). Trimming pared 6 bases from V and 2 bases from J, leaving 14 bases between. The CDR3 coding sequence is TGTGCCAGCACCGATGGACACATAAACACTGAAGCTTTCTTT. The encoded protein is CASTDGHINTEAFF.

This clone was recorded many times. The chain recombines TRBV7-9 with TRBJ1-5; D gene unclear. This CDR3 spans 14 amino acids. Trimming left V 5 bases short and J 2 bases short, with 10 bases between. CDR1 and CDR2 from the germline V gene are SEHNR and FQNEAQ (reference sequence). The CDR3 is CASSPGRGNQPQHF. The CDR3 DNA is TGTGCCAGCAGCCCAGGTAGGGGCAATCAGCCCCAGCATTTT.

This clone was seen only once. V gene TRBV27 combines with J gene TRBJ2-1, with a possible D match to TRBD2 (6 bases). Germline-derived CDR1 and CDR2 are MNHEY and SMNVEV (reference sequence). CDR3 length equals 20 residues. The germline V and J ends were trimmed by 6 bases and 5 bases, with 32 bases remaining between them. CDR3 sequence (DNA): TGTGCCAGCAGCACCCGACGGGGGTTGTTAGCTCAGTCCCTAAACAATGAGCAGTTCTTC. This translates into CASSTRRGLLAQSLNNEQFF.

A note on this clone: Other DNA variants within this sample encode the same CDR3. This sequence joins TRBV9 and TRBJ2-7, with 7 nucleotides matching TRBD1. CDR1 and CDR2 from the germline V gene are SGDLS and YYNGEE. J gave up 2 bases and V 1 base, and 6 bases lay outside the gene matches. This CDR3 contains 15 residues. This CDR3 is CASSVTRDSPYEQYF. In DNA form, the CDR3 reads TGTGCCAGCAGCGTAACCCGGGACAGTCCCTACGAGCAGTACTTC.

With respect to this clone: At the DNA level, this CDR3 is encoded by other sequences in the same sample as well. The V call is TRBV19, the J call TRBJ2-3, with 13 bases aligning to TRBD2. CDR1 and CDR2 from the germline V gene are LNHDA and SQIVND (reference sequence). The CDR3 sequence is 16 residues long. With 4 bases clipped from V and 4 bases from J, the junction kept 5 bases outside the gene matches. The CDR3 coding sequence is TGTGCCAGTAGTAGGACTAGCGGGAGAGCAGCAGATACGCAGTATTTT. Amino acid sequence: CASSRTSGRAADTQYF.

The chain employs TRBV7-9 and TRBJ2-5; D is perhaps TRBD1 (6 bases). The CDR3 runs 14 residues. Per germline, CDR1 SEHNR and CDR2 FQNEAQ (reference sequence). Trimming cost V 0 bases and J 4 bases, with 9 bases left between them. The CDR3, as DNA: TGTGCCAGCAGCTTAGCACAGGGTGGAGAGACCCAGTACTTC. This translates into CASSLAQGGETQYF.

The J gene is TRBJ2-7, the V gene TRBV6-6; no clear D. CDR3 length equals 14 residues. Trimming pared 2 bases from V and 2 bases from J, leaving 10 bases between. CDR1 is MNHNY and CDR2 is SVGAGI in the germline V gene (reference sequence). Here the CDR3 DNA reads TGTGCCAGCAGTTACCCTCCAACCACCTACGAGCAGTACTTC. Translation: CASSYPPTTYEQYF.

On this clone: A single base is all that separates this from a far larger clone, so a read error is likely. Other DNA sequences in this specimen translate into the identical CDR3. The CDR3 protein is CASSLGLAGGSTGELFF. The CDR3 coding sequence is TGTGCCAGCAGCCTGGGACTAGCGGGAGGATCGACCGGGGAGCTGTTTTTT. V and J are TRBV7-2 and TRBJ2-2, with 15 bases matching TRBD2. The length of the CDR3 is 17 residues. Germline values: CDR1 SGHTA, CDR2 FQGNSA. V was clipped by 5 bases and J by 5 bases; unmatched bases: 6.

This clone was counted once. A much larger clone is a single base away; this may be a read error. Different DNA sequences within this sample yield the same CDR3. This chain links TRBV5-4 with TRBJ2-5; 7 bases agree with TRBD2. Germline values: CDR1 SGHNT, CDR2 YYREEE (reference sequence). The CDR3 spans 15 residues. Trimming took 0 bases from V and 9 from J; bases not matched to a gene: 11. Here the CDR3 reads CASSLGWRDAGAQYF. In nucleotides, the CDR3 is TGTGCCAGCAGCTTGGGGTGGCGGGATGCGGGAGCCCAGTACTTC. Full variable domain (rest looked up from reference TRBV5-4 and TRBJ2-5): ETGVTQSPTHLIKTRGQQVTLRCSSQSGHNTVSWYQQALGQGPQFIFQYYREEENGRGNFPPRFSGLQFPNYSSELNVNALELDDSALYLCASSLGWRDAGAQYFGPGTRLLVL.

As DNA, the CDR3 is TGTGCCAGCAGCGTGTCAGAGAACACTGAAGCTTTCTTT. Translated: CASSVSENTEAFF. The chain has TRBV11-3 and TRBJ1-1; D is unclear. Germline V gene lookup returns CDR1 SGHNT and CDR2 YENEEA. The CDR3 extends over 13 amino acids. V was trimmed by 5 bases and J by 1 base, leaving 8 bases between them.

The V call is TRBV15, the J call TRBJ1-6; weak D call: TRBD1 (6 bases). The CDR3 is 15 amino acids. Trimming took off 0 bases at V and 9 bases at J, with 12 bases between the two ends. In germline, CDR1 is LNHNV, CDR2 YYDKDF (reference sequence). CDR3 protein: CATSRDKGVGSPLHF. The CDR3 nucleotides are TGTGCCACCAGCAGAGACAAGGGGGTGGGTTCACCCCTCCACTTT.

The chain couples TRBV9 to TRBJ2-2, with D tentatively TRBD2 (6 bases). The CDR3 is made up of 15 amino acids. Trimming left V 4 bases short and J 1 base short, with 11 bases between. Germline V lookup: CDR1 SGDLS, CDR2 YYNGEE. CDR3 sequence: CASSPKEGNTGELFF. CDR3 nucleotide sequence: TGTGCCAGCAGCCCCAAGGAGGGGAACACCGGGGAGCTGTTTTTT.

The chain links TRBV5-4 to TRBJ2-1; TRBD2 might be the D (6 bases). V was shortened by 3 bases and J by 3 bases, with 10 bases between the two germline ends. The CDR3 extends over 14 amino acids. Germline CDR1 and CDR2: SGHNT and YYREEE (reference sequence). In DNA form, the CDR3 reads TGTGCCAGCAGCTCTGGGACTTTCTACAATGAGCAGTTCTTC. Amino acid sequence: CASSSGTFYNEQFF.

Comment on this clone: The sample has other DNA sequences that encode this CDR3 too. This chain links TRBV5-1 with TRBJ2-3, with D unresolved. Trimming shortened V by 0 bases and J by 5 bases, and 4 bases separated the two germline ends. This CDR3 comprises 12 residues. Germline loops: CDR1 SGHRS, CDR2 YFSETQ. The CDR3 nucleotides are TGCGCCAGCAGCTTGGAGGGAGATACGCAGTATTTT. This gives the protein CASSLEGDTQYF.

The table lists this clone with many counts. This rearrangement joins TRBV7-2 to TRBJ1-1, with 8 bases aligning to TRBD1. The CDR3 is 18 amino acids. Germline trimming cut 5 bases from V and 2 bases from J; bases unmatched to any gene: 16. In germline, CDR1 is SGHTA, CDR2 FQGNSA. Written as DNA, the CDR3 is TGTGCCAGCAGCCTCCGGCTTCTCGACAGGGGCGATAACACTGAAGCTTTCTTT. Amino acid sequence: CASSLRLLDRGDNTEAFF.

The chain recombines TRBV30 with TRBJ2-5; D may match TRBD1 or TRBD2 (5 bases each). The CDR3 sequence is 15 residues long. CDR1 GTSNPN and CDR2 SVGIG come from the germline V gene (reference sequence). V shed 2 bases and J shed 4 bases, with 17 bases lying between them. CDR3 amino acids: CAWSQLRGALETQYF. CDR3 DNA: TGTGCCTGGAGTCAACTGAGAGGGGCGCTAGAGACCCAGTACTTC. Combining the CDR3 with reference TRBV30 and TRBJ2-5 gives the whole variable domain SQTIHQWPATLVQPVGSPLSLECTVEGTSNPNLYWYRQAAGRGLQLLFYSVGIGQISSEVPQNLSASRPQDRQFILSSKKLLLSDSGFYLCAWSQLRGALETQYFGPGTRLLVL.

This chain uses TRBV14 with TRBJ2-7; D is possibly TRBD1 (6 bases). V was pared by 2 bases and J by 0 bases, with 8 bases between. Germline assignment: CDR1 SGHDN and CDR2 FVKESK. The CDR3 length is 14 residues. CDR3 sequence (DNA): TGTGCCAGCAGCCAATTGACAGGCTCCTACGAGCAGTACTTC. This codes for CASSQLTGSYEQYF.

V and J are TRBV18 and TRBJ2-3, with D perhaps TRBD2 (5 bases). Trimming took 4 bases from V and 0 from J, leaving 11 bases between them. This CDR3 is built from 15 residues. CDR1 and CDR2 (germline): KGHSH, LQKENI. CDR3 in DNA: TGTGCCAGCTCACTTTGGACTGCAAGCACAGATACGCAGTATTTT. It translates to CASSLWTASTDTQYF. Filled out from reference TRBV18 and TRBJ2-3, the complete variable domain reads NAGVMQNPRHLVRRRGQEARLRCSPMKGHSHVYWYRQLPEEGLKFMVYLQKENIIDESGMPKERFSAEFPKEGPSILRIQQVVRGDSAAYFCASSLWTASTDTQYFGPGTRLTVL.

In its sample, this clone was seen once. J is TRBJ2-3 and V is TRBV27; 11 bases are a match to TRBD2. J was trimmed by 4 bases and V by 6 bases; bases with no gene match: 3. CDR3 length: 14 amino acids. Germline CDR1 and CDR2: MNHEY and SMNVEV (reference sequence). The CDR3 DNA reads as TGTGCCAGCAGACTAGCGGGAGAGGCAGATACGCAGTATTTT. Its protein product is CASRLAGEADTQYF.

V is TRBV7-5 and J is TRBJ2-6; the D segment call TRBD1 is taken from the table without a DNA check. TRBV7-5 corresponds to a pseudogene. The CDR3 extends over 16 amino acids. CDR3 residues: CARKLSRQSRANVLTF. The CDR3 nucleotides read TGTGCCAGAAAATTGAGTAGACAAAGTCGGGCCAACGTCCTGACTTTC.

This rearrangement joins TRBV7-3 to TRBJ2-3, with TRBD2 identical over 13 bases. V was pared by 4 bases and J by 2 bases, with 12 bases of the junction left unmatched. The germline gives CDR1 SGHTA, CDR2 FQGTGA. The CDR3 spans 19 residues. DNA for the CDR3: TGTGCCAGCAGCTCCCCACCGGGACTAGCGGGGCTGCCCACAGATACGCAGTATTTT. Translation gives CASSSPPGLAGLPTDTQYF.

The rearrangement links TRBV6-1 to TRBJ1-5; TRBD1 is a possible D gene (5 bases). The CDR3 covers 16 residues. V dropped 0 bases and J dropped 0 bases, with 9 bases sitting between them. Germline CDR1 and CDR2: MNHNS and SASEGT. CDR3 in amino acids: CASSEAWGYSNQPQHF. Here the CDR3 DNA reads TGTGCCAGCAGTGAAGCGTGGGGGTATAGCAATCAGCCCCAGCATTTT.

The chain has TRBV11-1 and TRBJ2-3, with 8 positions matching TRBD2. Germline values: CDR1 SGHAT, CDR2 FQDESV (reference sequence). CDR3 length equals 17 residues. J lost 4 bases, V lost 1 base, and 10 bases had no gene match. The CDR3 DNA follows: TGTGCCAGCAGCTTAGGCTACGCGGGAGGTGCAGCAGATACGCAGTATTTT. It is translated as CASSLGYAGGAADTQYF. Variable domain in full (rest from reference TRBV11-1 and TRBJ2-3): EAEVAQSPRYKITEKSQAVAFWCDPISGHATLYWYRQILGQGPELLVQFQDESVVDDSQLPKDRFSAERLKGVDSTLKIQPAELGDSAMYLCASSLGYAGGAADTQYFGPGTRLTVL.

The V call is TRBV4-1, the J call TRBJ2-7; no clear D. Germline V gives CDR1 MGHRA, CDR2 YSYEKL. The CDR3 runs 15 residues. V lost 0 bases and J lost 2, with 11 bases in between. CDR3 sequence: CASSQESPGPYEQYF. The CDR3 nucleotides read TGCGCCAGCAGCCAAGAGTCCCCCGGCCCCTACGAGCAGTACTTC.

The V call is TRBV7-2, the J call TRBJ2-5; 10 bases are shared with TRBD1. CDR1 and CDR2 from the germline V gene are SGHTA and FQGNSA. Germline trimming cut 5 bases from V and 1 base from J; bases unmatched to any gene: 10. CDR3 size: 17 residues. The CDR3 protein is CASSPWDRGKAQETQYF. In nucleotides, the CDR3 is TGTGCCAGCAGCCCCTGGGACAGGGGAAAAGCCCAAGAGACCCAGTACTTC.